This T cell receptor beta chain was recorded in a study of CD8+CD57+ T cells in acquired aplastic anemia. This clonotype was counted at least ten times. Template material for TCR beta VDJ and CDR3 profiling consisted of genomic DNA. From the reads, TCRdb called clonotypes with MiXCR, one entry per CDR3 protein. The sample has more than 250,000 distinct CDR3 sequences; about 56% are singletons. The CDR3 loop spans 15 amino acids. In germline, CDR1 is MNHNY, CDR2 SVGAGI (reference sequence). Trimming pared 4 bases from V and 2 bases from J, leaving 13 bases between. This receptor was identified in a human donor with severe aplastic anemia or a healthy control (not recorded which). The chain combines TRBV6-6 with TRBJ2-3; maybe TRBD2 (5 bases). The sample comprised sorted CD4+, CD8+, or CD8+CD57+ T cells (not recorded which) from PBMCs. The CDR3 protein is CASSLVGRVTDTQYF. The CDR3 nucleotides read TGTGCCAGCAGTTTGGTAGGGCGGGTCACAGATACGCAGTATTTT.